This T cell receptor (beta chain) came from a study of control samples from healthy donors and cancer patients. CDR3 size: 15 residues. The V and J ends lost 6 bases and 4 bases respectively, with 16 bases between them. Germline V lookup: CDR1 LNHDA, CDR2 SQIVND (reference sequence). Here immunoSEQ multiplex PCR was the method, and the copy in TCRdb shows in-frame clones only, minus some. The table includes some 89,000 clones, around nine tenths detected once. This chain links TRBV19 with TRBJ1-3, with D tentatively TRBD1 (6 bases). The receptor comes from a man aged 30 to 39 in good health. Sequenced sample: blood. The CDR3 protein is CASRRGDTEGNTIYF. Here the CDR3 DNA reads TGTGCCAGTAGGAGGGGGGACACGGAGGGAAACACCATATATTTT.